This is a list of T cell receptor beta chains from one sample in a study of identical twins' blood T cells. MiXCR, run by TCRdb on the 5' RACE reads, gives a single entry per CDR3 protein. Among hundreds of thousands of distinct CDR3 sequences listed, over 25% were seen once. Input material: PBMCs. Receptors were obtained from a woman between 18 and 55 years old in good health. CDR3s include the opening cysteine and the closing phenylalanine or tryptophan. A D gene is named only where the DNA matches it firmly. A row's size may be missing; if present it is once, few, many or a size class.

d_gene	abundance	v_gene	j_gene	CDR3aa	CDR3nt
-	few	TRBV29-1	TRBJ1-1	CSFESGLLNTEAFF	TGCAGCTTTGAATCCGGGCTACTGAACACTGAAGCTTTCTTT
TRBD1	few	TRBV6-5	TRBJ2-2	CASSPDRATGELFF	TGTGCCAGCAGTCCGGACAGGGCGACCGGGGAGCTGTTTTTT
-	-	TRBV20-1	TRBJ1-2	CSARQDNYGYTF	TGCAGTGCTAGACAGGACAACTATGGCTACACCTTC
-	few	TRBV5-6	TRBJ1-5	CASSLKAQPQHF	TGTGCCAGCAGCCTAAAGGCCCAGCCCCAGCATTTT
-	-	TRBV6-2/TRBV6-3	TRBJ2-1	CASSGTARNEQFF	TGTGCCAGCAGTGGGACGGCTCGGAATGAGCAGTTCTTC
-	few	TRBV12-3/TRBV12-4	TRBJ1-5	CASTPGRGSYQPQHF	TGTGCCAGCACCCCCGGGAGGGGGTCTTATCAGCCCCAGCATTTT
-	-	TRBV9	TRBJ2-1	CASSVEVSNEQFF	TGTGCCAGCAGCGTAGAGGTTAGTAATGAGCAGTTCTTC
-	once	TRBV7-9	TRBJ2-7	CASSKTDRPFWEQYF	TGTGCCAGCAGCAAGACAGACAGGCCCTTCTGGGAGCAGTACTTC
-	-	TRBV29-1	TRBJ1-1	CSLVSGPEAVF	TGCAGTCTTGTGTCTGGACCTGAAGCTGTCTTT
-	-	TRBV10-3	TRBJ2-1	CAISESSGGEQFF	TGTGCCATCAGTGAGTCGAGCGGTGGCGAGCAGTTCTTC
-	-	TRBV29-1	TRBJ1-1	CSVGVRGGNTEAFF	TGCAGCGTTGGAGTCCGAGGGGGGAACACTGAAGCTTTCTTT
TRBD1	once	TRBV3-1	TRBJ2-2	CASSQRGPGEPFF	TGTGCCAGCAGCCAAAGGGGGCCCGGGGAGCCGTTTTTT
TRBD1	-	TRBV19	TRBJ1-4	CASSAIIFPGTASNEKLFF	TGTGCCAGTAGTGCAATCATCTTCCCCGGGACAGCAAGTAATGAAAAACTGTTTTTT
-	few	TRBV20-1	TRBJ2-7	CSASDRPSYEQYF	TGCAGTGCTAGTGACAGGCCCTCCTACGAGCAGTACTTC
-	-	TRBV7-9	TRBJ2-3	CASSSDQGTQYF	TGTGCCAGCAGCTCAGATCAGGGGACGCAGTATTTT
-	-	TRBV7-9	TRBJ1-1	CASSRGADPAFF	TGTGCCAGCAGCAGGGGGGCGGACCCCGCTTTCTTT
-	-	TRBV12-3/TRBV12-4	TRBJ1-1	CASAPTTNTEAFF	TGTGCCAGCGCTCCTACGACCAACACTGAAGCTTTCTTT
TRBD2	few	TRBV7-2	TRBJ2-7	CASSYLTSGYEQYF	TGTGCCAGCAGCTACCTGACTAGCGGGTACGAGCAGTACTTC
TRBD2	few	TRBV20-1	TRBJ2-5	CSAREPSGPRTQYF	TGCAGTGCTAGAGAACCTAGCGGTCCGCGGACCCAGTACTTC
TRBD1	-	TRBV27	TRBJ1-2	CASSFGQGMGYTF	TGTGCCAGCAGTTTCGGACAGGGGATGGGCTACACCTTC
-	many	TRBV29-1	TRBJ2-1	CSVGPNYNEQFF	TGCAGCGTTGGTCCGAACTACAATGAGCAGTTCTTC